This is a list of T cell receptor beta chains from one sample in a study of shared clonotypes between healthy human individuals. The protocol was immunoSEQ multiplex PCR, while the TCRdb copy is restricted to in-frame clones and leaves out a portion. The repertoire has approximately 1.9 million clones, roughly 93% of them found once; the top ten carry under 2%. The sequenced sample consisted of naive CD8+ T cells from PBMCs. These receptors all come from a man aged 18 to 30 in good health. Some clones in this sample may be carry-over from other donors' samples. Each CDR3 is given with its conserved first and last residue.

cdr3_aa,j_call,v_call,cdr3_length
CASSVARGEAFF,TRBJ1-1,TRBV9,12
CASSLDFLGRGYTF,TRBJ1-2,TRBV5-4,14
CASVVTGGDTQYF,TRBJ2-3,TRBV14,13
CASRSTREDSYEQYF,TRBJ2-7,TRBV28,15
CASSLLAASSYEQYF,TRBJ2-7,TRBV5-1,15
CASSLVAKNTEAFF,TRBJ1-1,TRBV5-1,14
CASRTGGYGYTF,TRBJ1-2,TRBV6-5,12
CASRDRGAANEKLFF,TRBJ1-4,TRBV2,15
CASSQEAGDEQYF,TRBJ2-7,TRBV14,13
CASSGSGSFDNEQFF,TRBJ2-1,TRBV7-9,15
CASSGERTGFYEQYF,TRBJ2-7,TRBV7-9,15
CASSFGGNTEAFF,TRBJ1-1,TRBV7-2,13
CASSLGPSGLQETQYF,TRBJ2-5,TRBV7-9,16
CSVEDRESYEQYF,TRBJ2-7,TRBV29-1,13
CASSDWDDSYEQYF,TRBJ2-7,TRBV5-1,14
CASSSGYSNQPQHF,TRBJ1-5,TRBV28,14
CASSAAPRAKNIQYF,TRBJ2-4,TRBV5-6,15
CASSLPTGSYEQYF,TRBJ2-7,TRBV5-6,14
CASRPDSGPEAFF,TRBJ1-1,TRBV13,13
CASSHSTGTTEAFF,TRBJ1-1,TRBV7-9,14
CASISPAGETQYF,TRBJ2-5,TRBV27,13
CASSPRGVNEKLFF,TRBJ1-4,TRBV7-9,14
CASSHPRGAGKKETQYF,TRBJ2-5,TRBV9,17
CASSFRNEKLFF,TRBJ1-4,TRBV7-8,12
CASSWTVNTEAFF,TRBJ1-1,TRBV27,13